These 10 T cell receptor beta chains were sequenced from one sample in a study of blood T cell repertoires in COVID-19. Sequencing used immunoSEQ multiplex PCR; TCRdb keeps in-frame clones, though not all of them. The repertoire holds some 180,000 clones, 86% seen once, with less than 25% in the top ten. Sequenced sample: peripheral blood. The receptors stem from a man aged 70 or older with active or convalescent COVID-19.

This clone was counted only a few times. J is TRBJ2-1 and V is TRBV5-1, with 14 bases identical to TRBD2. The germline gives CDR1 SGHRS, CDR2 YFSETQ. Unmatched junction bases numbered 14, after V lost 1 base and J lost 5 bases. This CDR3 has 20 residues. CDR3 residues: CASSLIPGLAGVGLNNEQFF. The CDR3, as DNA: TGCGCCAGCAGCTTGATCCCGGGACTAGCGGGAGTCGGGCTTAACAATGAGCAGTTCTTC.

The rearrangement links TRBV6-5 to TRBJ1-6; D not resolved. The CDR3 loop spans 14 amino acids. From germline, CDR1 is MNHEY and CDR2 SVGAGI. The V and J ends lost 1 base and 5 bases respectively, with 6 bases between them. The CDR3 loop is CASSYYSDNSPLHF. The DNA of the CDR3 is TGTGCCAGCAGTTACTACAGTGATAATTCACCCCTCCACTTT.

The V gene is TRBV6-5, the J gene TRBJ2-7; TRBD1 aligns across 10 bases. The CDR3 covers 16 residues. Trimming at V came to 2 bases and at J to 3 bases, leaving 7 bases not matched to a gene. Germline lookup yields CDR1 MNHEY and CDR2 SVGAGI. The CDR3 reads CASSYERQGANYEQYF. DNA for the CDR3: TGTGCCAGCAGTTACGAAAGACAGGGGGCGAACTACGAGCAGTACTTC.

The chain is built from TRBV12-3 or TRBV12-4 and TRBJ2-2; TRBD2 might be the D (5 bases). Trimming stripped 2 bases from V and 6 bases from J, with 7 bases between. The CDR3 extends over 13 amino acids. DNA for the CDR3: TGTGCCAGCAGTTTAACCGGGGCCGGGGAGCTGTTTTTT. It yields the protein CASSLTGAGELFF.

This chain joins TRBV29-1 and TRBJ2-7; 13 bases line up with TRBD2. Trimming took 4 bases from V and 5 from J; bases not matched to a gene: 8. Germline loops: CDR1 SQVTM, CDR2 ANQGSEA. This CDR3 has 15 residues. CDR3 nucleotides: TGCAGCGTTGGGACTAGCGGGAGTAGGGTCGACGAGCAGTACTTC. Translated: CSVGTSGSRVDEQYF.

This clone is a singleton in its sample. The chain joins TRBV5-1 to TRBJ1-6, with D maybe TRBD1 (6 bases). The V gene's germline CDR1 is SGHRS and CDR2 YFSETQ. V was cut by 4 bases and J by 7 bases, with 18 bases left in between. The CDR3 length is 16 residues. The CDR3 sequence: CASSLGAPMGNSPLHF. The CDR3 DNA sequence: TGCGCCAGCAGCCTGGGGGCCCCGATGGGCAATTCACCCCTCCACTTT.

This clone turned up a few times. CDR3 amino acids: CASSGSHPYNEQFF. The CDR3 nucleotides are TGCGCCAGCAGCGGCTCCCACCCCTACAATGAGCAGTTCTTC. This rearrangement joins TRBV5-1 to TRBJ2-1; D not certain. The CDR3 contains 14 residues. CDR1 and CDR2 from the germline V gene are SGHRS and YFSETQ. V lost 4 bases to trimming and J lost 2 bases, with 10 bases between them.

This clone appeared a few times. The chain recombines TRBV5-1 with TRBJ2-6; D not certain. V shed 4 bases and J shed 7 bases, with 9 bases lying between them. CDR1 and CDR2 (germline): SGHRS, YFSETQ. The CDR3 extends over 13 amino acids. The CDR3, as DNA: TGCGCCAGCAGCCTAGAAGGTGCCAACGTCCTGACTTTC. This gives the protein CASSLEGANVLTF.

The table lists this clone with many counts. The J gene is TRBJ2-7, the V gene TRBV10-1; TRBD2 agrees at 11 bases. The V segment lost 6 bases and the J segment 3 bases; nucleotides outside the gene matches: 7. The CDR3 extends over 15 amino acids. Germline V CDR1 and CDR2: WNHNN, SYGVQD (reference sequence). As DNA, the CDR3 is TGCGCCAGCAGCCTGTCTAGCGGGGGGAGCTACGAGCAGTACTTC. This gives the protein CASSLSSGGSYEQYF.

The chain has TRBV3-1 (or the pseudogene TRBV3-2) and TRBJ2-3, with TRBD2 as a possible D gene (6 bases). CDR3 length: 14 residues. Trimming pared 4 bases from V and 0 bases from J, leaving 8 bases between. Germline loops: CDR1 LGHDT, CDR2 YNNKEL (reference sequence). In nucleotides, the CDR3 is TGTGCCAGCAGCCCGCGGGGTAGCACAGATACGCAGTATTTT. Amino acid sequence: CASSPRGSTDTQYF.